This TCR beta chain was observed in a study of tumor-infiltrating lymphocytes in oesophageal squamous cell carcinoma. There are 15 residues in the CDR3. The ends lost 6 bases at V and 2 bases at J; junction bases unmatched: 4. Germline CDR1 reads MDHEN; CDR2 reads SYDVKM. Many counts were recorded for this clonotype. A single record per CDR3 protein comes from TCRdb applying MiXCR to the PCR reads. This sample has approximately 13,000 distinct CDR3 sequences; under 60% occur once, and the top ten carry approximately 15%. The chain employs TRBV28 and TRBJ1-3; 10 nucleotides match TRBD1. The sequence was obtained from a male donor with esophageal squamous cell carcinoma. The sequenced material came from blood. Here the CDR3 reads CASSRQGATGNTIYF. In DNA, the CDR3 is TGTGCCAGCAGCCGACAGGGGGCTACTGGAAACACCATATATTTT.